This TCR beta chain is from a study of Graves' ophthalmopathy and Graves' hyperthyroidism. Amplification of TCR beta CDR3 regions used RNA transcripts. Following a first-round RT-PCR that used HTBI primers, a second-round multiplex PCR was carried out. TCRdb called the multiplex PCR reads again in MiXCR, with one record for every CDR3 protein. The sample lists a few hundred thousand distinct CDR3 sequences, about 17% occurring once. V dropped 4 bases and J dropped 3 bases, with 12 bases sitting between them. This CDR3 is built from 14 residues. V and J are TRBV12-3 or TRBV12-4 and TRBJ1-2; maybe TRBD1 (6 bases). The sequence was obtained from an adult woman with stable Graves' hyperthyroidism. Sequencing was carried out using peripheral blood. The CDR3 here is CASSYGGADYGYTF. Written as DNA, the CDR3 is TGTGCCAGCAGTTACGGGGGCGCGGACTATGGCTACACCTTC.